The text below deals with one TCR beta chain. This record comes from a study of shared clonotypes between healthy human individuals. Germline CDR1 and CDR2: MDHEN and SYDVKM. V trimming: 5 bases; J trimming: 8 bases; junction bases outside the gene matches: 10. The CDR3 covers 15 residues. Data came from immunoSEQ multiplex PCR; TCRdb stores just in-frame clones and leaves some out. The table records approximately 2.4 million clones, approximately 95% of them present only once. The rearrangement uses TRBV28 and TRBJ1-1; 11 nucleotides align to TRBD1. This TCR was sampled from a man aged 18-30 years in good health. What was sequenced was naive CD4+ T cells sorted from blood. Specified subset: CD45RA+ positively selected. Written as DNA, the CDR3 is TGTGCCAGCAGTCAACCGGGACAGGGGGGGTTAGAAGCTTTCTTT. Encoded protein: CASSQPGQGGLEAFF.